Below are 12 T cell receptor beta chains sequenced from a single sample in a study of T cells in tumors after PD-1 blockade. The method was immunoSEQ multiplex PCR; TCRdb's version includes in-frame clones alone and lacks a portion of them. The sample lists over 60,000 clones, approximately 79% occurring once. Source: PBMCs, taken after anti-PD-1 treatment. The receptor set was obtained from a human donor with basal cell carcinoma.

The V call is TRBV5-1, the J call TRBJ1-2; 8 bases align to TRBD1. Trimming removed 0 bases from V and 4 bases from J; junction bases left unmatched: 17. The V gene's germline CDR1 is SGHRS and CDR2 YFSETQ. The CDR3 length is 19 residues. The CDR3 reads CASSLAADRDLSGIYGYTF. The CDR3 DNA reads TGCGCCAGCAGCTTGGCCGCGGACAGGGACTTAAGCGGGATCTATGGCTACACCTTC.

This chain links TRBV28 with TRBJ2-5; TRBD2 matches at 10 bases. V trimming: 6 bases; J trimming: 5 bases; junction bases outside the gene matches: 15. The CDR3 totals 17 residues. From germline, CDR1 is MDHEN and CDR2 SYDVKM. The CDR3 DNA sequence: TGTGCCAGCAGCCCCAGGGGTAGGAGCGGGGGGGCGGAGACCCAGTACTTC. This sequence encodes CASSPRGRSGGAETQYF.

By sample share, this clone is medium-sized. This chain links TRBV2 with TRBJ2-7; a weak D match, TRBD2 (5 bases). Germline V gives CDR1 SNHLY, CDR2 FYNNEI. CDR3 length equals 13 residues. V was shortened by 8 bases and J by 0 bases, with 11 bases between the two germline ends. CDR3 protein: CASLASSSYEQYF. DNA of the CDR3: TGTGCCAGCCTGGCTAGCTCCTCCTACGAGCAGTACTTC.

The rearrangement uses TRBV30 and TRBJ2-2, with D possibly matching TRBD1 (6 bases). The CDR3 has 14 residues. Trimming pared 3 bases from V and 5 bases from J, leaving 13 bases between. Germline lookup yields CDR1 GTSNPN and CDR2 SVGIG (reference sequence). CDR3: CAWRGPGATGELFF. CDR3 DNA: TGTGCCTGGAGAGGACCAGGGGCTACCGGGGAGCTGTTTTTT. The full variable domain, in which reference TRBV30 and TRBJ2-2 provide the parts outside the CDR3, is SQTIHQWPATLVQPVGSPLSLECTVEGTSNPNLYWYRQAAGRGLQLLFYSVGIGQISSEVPQNLSASRPQDRQFILSSKKLLLSDSGFYLCAWRGPGATGELFFGEGSRLTVL.

The gene calls are TRBV5-1 and TRBJ2-7; TRBD2 matches at 8 bases. Germline-derived CDR1 and CDR2 are SGHRS and YFSETQ. V trimming: 0 bases; J trimming: 3 bases; junction bases outside the gene matches: 17. The CDR3 length is 19 residues. The CDR3 sequence is CASSLVASGQPGLNYEQYF. CDR3 coding DNA: TGCGCCAGCAGCTTGGTGGCTAGCGGGCAACCCGGGCTAAACTACGAGCAGTACTTC.

The chain is built from TRBV27 and TRBJ2-5; D ambiguous. V was shortened by 2 bases and J by 3 bases, with 7 bases between the two germline ends. Germline CDR1 and CDR2: MNHEY and SMNVEV (reference sequence). The CDR3 covers 13 residues. CDR3 region: CASSLGEKETQYF. In DNA form, the CDR3 reads TGTGCCAGCAGTTTAGGAGAAAAAGAGACCCAGTACTTC.

Only a few counts were recorded for this clone. V gene TRBV5-8 combines with J gene TRBJ2-1; TRBD1 matches 10 bases. Germline lookup yields CDR1 SGHTS and CDR2 YDEGEE. This CDR3 region has 15 residues. Trimming removed 4 bases from V and 8 bases from J; junction bases left unmatched: 9. CDR3 region: CASSTPGQGWYEQFF. CDR3 in DNA: TGTGCCAGCAGCACGCCGGGACAGGGGTGGTATGAGCAGTTCTTC.

The rearrangement joins TRBV16 to TRBJ1-6; 7 nucleotides agree with TRBD1. The germline CDR1 and CDR2 sequences are KGHSY and FQNENV. Trimming at V came to 3 bases and at J to 10 bases, leaving 9 bases not matched to a gene. This CDR3 contains 15 residues. The CDR3 DNA sequence: TGTGCCAGCAGCCAGAATGCAGGGGGTAGCTCACCCCTCCACTTT. It is translated as CASSQNAGGSSPLHF.

The chain has TRBV3-1 (or the pseudogene TRBV3-2) and TRBJ1-6, with D possibly matching TRBD1 (6 bases). From germline, CDR1 is LGHDT and CDR2 YNNKEL (reference sequence). Between the trimmed V and J ends, which lost 4 bases and 8 bases, there was a span of 15 bases. CDR3 size: 15 residues. CDR3 region: CASSLTTGKDSPLHF. CDR3 nucleotide sequence: TGTGCCAGCAGCCTTACGACAGGCAAGGATTCACCCCTCCACTTT.

The CDR3 nucleotides read TGTGCCAGCAGCCAAACCCTAACCACAGATACGCAGTATTTT. This gives the protein CASSQTLTTDTQYF. The genes are TRBV3-1 (or the pseudogene TRBV3-2) and TRBJ2-3; D not certain. The CDR3 length is 14 residues. The V and J ends lost 2 bases and 2 bases respectively, with 8 bases between them. Germline lookup yields CDR1 LGHDT and CDR2 YNNKEL (reference sequence).

The chain recombines TRBV5-5 with TRBJ2-7; perhaps TRBD1 as D (8 bases). CDR1 and CDR2 (germline): SGHKS, YYEKEE (reference sequence). The length of the CDR3 is 12 residues. The V end lost 6 bases, the J end lost 5 bases, and 12 bases lay between the germline ends. The CDR3 sequence is CASKQGGNEQYF. CDR3 sequence (DNA): TGTGCCAGCAAACAGGGGGGGAACGAGCAGTACTTC. Full variable domain (remainder filled in from reference TRBV5-5 and TRBJ2-7): DAGVTQSPTHLIKTRGQQVTLRCSPISGHKSVSWYQQVLGQGPQFIFQYYEKEERGRGNFPDRFSARQFPNYSSELNVNALLLGDSALYLCASKQGGNEQYFGPGTRLTVT.

CDR3 in DNA: TGCGCCAGCAGCTGGGAACCGGGACAGGCCTACGAGCAGTACTTC. It encodes CASSWEPGQAYEQYF. The V and J genes are TRBV5-1 and TRBJ2-7, with 8 bases matching TRBD1. Germline CDR1 is SGHRS and CDR2 is YFSETQ. V lost 3 bases and J lost 2; bases outside the gene matches: 7. CDR3 length: 15 amino acids.